This T cell receptor beta chain stems from a study of human T cells and chemical hapten exposure. This clonotype was seen only a few times. Per germline, CDR1 SGHTA and CDR2 FQGNSA. The CDR3 consists of 14 residues. Between the trimmed V and J ends, which lost 3 bases and 2 bases, there was a span of 10 bases. The library tagged each cDNA molecule with unique molecular identifiers. Using its own MiXCR run on the RACE reads, TCRdb lists one record per CDR3 protein. The data contain 65,000 to 95,000 distinct CDR3 sequences, around 9.4% of them singletons. Time point defined: healthy volunteer bleed at 6 weeks. The total RNA was obtained from whole blood that was not fractionated.

The chain couples TRBV7-2 to TRBJ1-2; D unresolved. Sequencing was carried out using whole blood. The sequence came from a female donor in good health. Some clones in this sample may be carry-over from other donors' samples. CDR3 nucleotides: TGTGCCAGCAGCTTGCCCACACCGAACTATGGCTACACCTTC. Translated: CASSLPTPNYGYTF. The complete variable domain, with remaining parts taken from reference TRBV7-2 and TRBJ1-2, reads GAGVSQSPSNKVTEKGKDVELRCDPISGHTALYWYRQSLGQGLEFLIYFQGNSAPDKSGLPSDRFSAERTGGSVSTLTIQRTQQEDSAVYLCASSLPTPNYGYTFGSGTRLTVV.